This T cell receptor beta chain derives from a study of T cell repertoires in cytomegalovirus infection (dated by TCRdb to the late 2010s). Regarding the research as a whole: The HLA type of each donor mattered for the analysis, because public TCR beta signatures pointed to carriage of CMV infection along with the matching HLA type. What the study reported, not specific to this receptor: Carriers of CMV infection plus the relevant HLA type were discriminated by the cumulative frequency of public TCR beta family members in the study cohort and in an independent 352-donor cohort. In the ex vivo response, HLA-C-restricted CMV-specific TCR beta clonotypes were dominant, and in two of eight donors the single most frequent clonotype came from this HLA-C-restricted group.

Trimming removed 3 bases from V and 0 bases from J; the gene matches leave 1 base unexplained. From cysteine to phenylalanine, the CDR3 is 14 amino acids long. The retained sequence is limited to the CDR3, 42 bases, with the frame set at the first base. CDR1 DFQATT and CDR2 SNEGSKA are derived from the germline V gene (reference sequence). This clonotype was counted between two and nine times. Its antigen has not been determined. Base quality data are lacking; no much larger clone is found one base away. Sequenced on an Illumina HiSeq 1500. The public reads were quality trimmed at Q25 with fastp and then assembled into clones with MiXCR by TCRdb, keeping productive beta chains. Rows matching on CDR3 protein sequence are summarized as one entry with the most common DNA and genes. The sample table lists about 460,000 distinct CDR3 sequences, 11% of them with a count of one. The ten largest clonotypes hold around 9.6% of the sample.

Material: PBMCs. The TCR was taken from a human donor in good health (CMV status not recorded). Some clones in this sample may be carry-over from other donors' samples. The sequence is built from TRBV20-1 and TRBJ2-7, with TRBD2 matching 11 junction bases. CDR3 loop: CSASTSGSSYEQYF. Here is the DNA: TGCAGTGCTAGTACTAGCGGGAGCTCCTACGAGCAGTACTTC.